The present TCR beta chain was sequenced within a study of shared clonotypes between healthy human individuals. Background on the study: The donor pool was made up of a couple of women and a few men aged 18 to 49.

Some clones are missing from TCRdb's copy, which holds only in-frame ones; the method was immunoSEQ multiplex PCR. The profile shows around 240,000 clones, 65% to 70% of them singletons. This TCR derives from a young man in good health. Material for sequencing was memory CD4+ T cells sorted from blood. This sample's subset: CD45RA-negative fraction.

CDR3 loop: CAIRGDFGGRRDEQYF. CDR3 bases: TGTGCCATCCGGGGGGACTTTGGCGGGAGAAGGGACGAGCAGTACTTC. This chain uses TRBV10-3 with TRBJ2-7; TRBD2 matches at 7 bases. Per germline, CDR1 ENHRY and CDR2 SYGVKD. J gave up 5 bases and V 8 bases, and 18 bases lay outside the gene matches. The CDR3 spans 16 residues.